Here is one T cell receptor (beta chain) with its context. Original data processing: Researchers report that nucleated cell counts were estimated from reference gene primer amplification. Profiled with immunoSEQ multiplex PCR; TCRdb holds only in-frame clones, not every one. The V and J calls and clone size are taken from that table; D and trimming were inferred from the DNA. The repertoire holds under 300,000 clones, with nearly 90% as singletons. The sample belongs to a study of blood T cell repertoires in COVID-19. At the level of the study: The study drew acute and convalescent COVID-19 samples from the United States, Italy and Spain. Sources were T cells, B-cell-depleted T cells, or PBMCs; the material itself was cDNA or gDNA.

The V gene lost 8 bases and the J gene lost 0 bases, with 14 bases spanning the gap. The CDR3 has 15 residues. Germline V gives CDR1 MNHEY, CDR2 SVGAGI. The sequencing input was peripheral blood. This receptor was obtained from a woman aged 30 to 39 with acute or convalescent COVID-19. The V and J genes are TRBV6-5 and TRBJ1-5; D not certain. CDR3 sequence: CASSQDGLSNQPQHF. The DNA for the CDR3 is TGTGCCAGCTCGCAGGACGGACTTAGCAATCAGCCCCAGCATTTT.